This T cell receptor beta chain is drawn from a study of blood T cells in healthy people across ages. Alongside a J-beta primer mix, a sample-barcoded 5' primer served in a second PCR lasting roughly 7 to 11 cycles. Each CDR3 protein gets one entry after TCRdb re-called the 5' RACE reads with MiXCR. The sample shows hundreds of thousands of distinct CDR3 sequences, 58% of them seen only once. This clonotype appeared a few times. Germline CDR1 reads ENHRY; CDR2 reads SYGVKD. The CDR3 loop spans 13 amino acids. V lost 3 bases to trimming and J lost 1 base, with 6 bases between them. This clonotype was obtained from a man aged 55 to 70 in good health. Sequences were obtained from blood. This chain links TRBV10-3 with TRBJ2-5; D remains ambiguous. The CDR3 DNA reads as TGTGCCATCAGTGAACAGACCCAAGAGACCCAGTACTTC. Translation: CAISEQTQETQYF.